This TCR beta chain was sequenced in a study of blood T cell repertoires in COVID-19. V shed 6 bases and J 10 bases; nucleotides not matched to a gene: 14. CDR1 and CDR2 from the germline V gene are LNHDA and SQIVND (reference sequence). The CDR3 extends over 15 amino acids. In the original processing: Estimation of nucleated cell counts was performed using reference gene primer amplification. Some clones are missing from TCRdb's copy, which holds only in-frame ones; the method was immunoSEQ multiplex PCR. Clone size and V and J calls were adopted from that table, with D and trimming inferred from the DNA. This table holds a few hundred thousand clones, approximately 84% found once.

The clonotype was recovered from a woman in her 30s who had recovered from COVID-19. J is TRBJ2-1 and V is TRBV19; the match to TRBD2 covers 8 bases. Material for sequencing was peripheral blood. CDR3 in amino acids: CASRLGTSGIREQFF. The CDR3 DNA reads as TGTGCCAGTAGATTGGGGACTAGTGGTATTCGGGAGCAGTTCTTC. The complete variable domain, with remaining parts taken from reference TRBV19 and TRBJ2-1, reads DGGITQSPKYLFRKEGQNVTLSCEQNLNHDAMYWYRQDPGQGLRLIYYSQIVNDFQKGDIAEGYSVSREKKESFPLTVTSAQKNPTAFYLCASRLGTSGIREQFFGPGTRLTVL.